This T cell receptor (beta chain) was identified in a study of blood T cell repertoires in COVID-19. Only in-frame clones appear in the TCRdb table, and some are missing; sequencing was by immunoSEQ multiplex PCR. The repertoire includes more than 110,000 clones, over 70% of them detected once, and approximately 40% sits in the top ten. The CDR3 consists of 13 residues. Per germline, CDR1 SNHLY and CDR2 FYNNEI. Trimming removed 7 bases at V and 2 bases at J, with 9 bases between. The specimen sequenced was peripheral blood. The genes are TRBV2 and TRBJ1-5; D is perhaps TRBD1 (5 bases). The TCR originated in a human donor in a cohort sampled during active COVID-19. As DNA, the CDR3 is TGTGCCAGCACAGGGCCTCGCAATCAGCCCCAGCATTTT. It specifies CASTGPRNQPQHF.